This TCR beta chain was identified during a study of CD8 T cells in Susac syndrome. Between the trimmed V and J ends, which lost 3 bases and 4 bases, there was a span of 6 bases. CDR3 size: 11 residues. Germline V lookup: CDR1 DFQATT, CDR2 SNEGSKA (reference sequence). Random hexamers were used to reverse transcribe 0.5 to 1 ug of RNA. With immunoSEQ multiplex PCR, TCR beta CDR3 was amplified across 54 Vbeta and 13 Jbeta. Using its own MiXCR run on the immunoSEQ multiplex PCR reads, TCRdb lists one record per CDR3 protein. Here the sample spans 200,000 or so distinct CDR3 sequences, about 96% being singletons.

The V gene is TRBV20-1, the J gene TRBJ1-2; D is uncertain. The sequenced sample was CD4+ T cells from PBMCs. The sequence came from a human donor with multiple sclerosis. As DNA, the CDR3 is TGCAGTGCTAGGGCGGGCTATGGCTACACCTTC. Protein sequence: CSARAGYGYTF.